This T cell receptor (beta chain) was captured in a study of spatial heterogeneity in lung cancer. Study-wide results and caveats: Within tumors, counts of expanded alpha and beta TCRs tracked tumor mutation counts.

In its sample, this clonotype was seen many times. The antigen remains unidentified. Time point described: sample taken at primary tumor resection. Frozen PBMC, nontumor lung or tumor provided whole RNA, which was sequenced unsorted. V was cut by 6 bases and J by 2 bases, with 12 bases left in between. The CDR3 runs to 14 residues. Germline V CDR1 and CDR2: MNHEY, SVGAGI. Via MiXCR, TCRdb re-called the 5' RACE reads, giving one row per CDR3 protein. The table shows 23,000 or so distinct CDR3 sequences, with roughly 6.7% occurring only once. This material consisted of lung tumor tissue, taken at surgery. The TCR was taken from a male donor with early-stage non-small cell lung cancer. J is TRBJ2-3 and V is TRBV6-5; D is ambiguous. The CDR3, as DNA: TGTGCCAGCAGCTCTCCGGGTGACACAGATACGCAGTATTTT. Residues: CASSSPGDTDTQYF.